This T cell receptor (beta chain) was captured in a study of identical twins. From the 5' RACE reads, TCRdb called clonotypes with MiXCR, one entry per CDR3 protein. The sample has 1.5 million to 2 million distinct CDR3 sequences, under 35% seen once. Per the germline V gene, CDR1 is DFQATT and CDR2 is SNEGSKA (reference sequence). This CDR3 has 12 residues. Losses at the gene ends were 3 bases for V and 8 bases for J; bases not matched to a gene: 4. As for this clonotype: Its antigen is still unknown.

Study observations and caveats: Insertions ran lower in abundant cord blood beta clonotypes, though not in memory repertoires.

The chain recombines TRBV20-1 with TRBJ1-2, with 9 nucleotides matching TRBD1. The sequencing sample was made of cord blood. This clonotype originated in a newborn girl in good health. Here the CDR3 DNA reads TGCAGTGCTAGGAGGGACAGGGCGGGCTACACCTTC. This translates into CSARRDRAGYTF.